The 28 T cell receptor beta chains below all came from one sample that was sequenced in a study of T cell repertoires in cytomegalovirus infection. These receptors lack a known antigen. TCRdb used MiXCR to reprocess the reads, holding one entry per CDR3 protein. The sample comprises 310,000 or so distinct CDR3 sequences, roughly 25% of which are singletons, and roughly 13% rests with the top ten. The sample was cultured PBMCs, taken from culture after CMV antigen stimulation. The receptor source for this set is a human donor in good health (CMV status not recorded). Some clones in this sample may be carry-over from other donors' samples.

This chain connects TRBV5-1 to TRBJ2-4; 10 bases are shared with TRBD1. CDR3 length: 16 amino acids. Germline V gives CDR1 SGHRS, CDR2 YFSETQ. The V segment lost 2 bases and the J segment 8 bases; nucleotides outside the gene matches: 10. CDR3 amino acids: CASSFEPGQGTYIQYF. CDR3 nucleotides: TGCGCCAGCAGCTTTGAACCGGGACAGGGGACCTACATTCAGTACTTC.

The CDR3 here is CASSIGKTNTEAFF. The CDR3 coding sequence is TGTGCCAGTAGTATAGGTAAGACGAACACTGAAGCTTTCTTT. The chain recombines TRBV19 with TRBJ1-1; no clear D. V lost 1 base, J lost 1 base, and 7 bases lay in between. The CDR3 length is 14 residues. Germline CDR1 is LNHDA and CDR2 is SQIVND (reference sequence).

This clonotype appeared a few times. The gene calls are TRBV11-3 and TRBJ2-2; perhaps TRBD2 as D (6 bases). Germline values: CDR1 SGHNT, CDR2 YENEEA. This CDR3 spans 14 amino acids. V dropped 5 bases and J dropped 3 bases, with 10 bases sitting between them. CDR3 DNA sequence: TGTGCCAGCAGCCCTAGCGTGTACACCGGGGAGCTGTTTTTT. It specifies CASSPSVYTGELFF.

The chain couples TRBV29-1 to TRBJ2-1; 9 nucleotides match TRBD2. CDR1 SQVTM and CDR2 ANQGSEA come from the germline V gene. Trimming took 7 bases from V and 8 from J; bases not matched to a gene: 21. The CDR3 extends over 17 amino acids. This CDR3 is CSAHPKPGLAKTDEQFF. Written as DNA, the CDR3 is TGCAGCGCTCACCCGAAACCGGGACTAGCTAAGACTGATGAGCAGTTCTTC.

A few counts support this clonotype. In DNA, the CDR3 is TGTGCCAGCATCCTCGGGTGGCGGACTAGCGGAAATGTAGGAATGTCCGGGGAGCTGTTTTTT. Residues: CASILGWRTSGNVGMSGELFF. The V and J genes are TRBV12-3 or TRBV12-4 and TRBJ2-2, with TRBD2 matching 10 bases. J gave up 6 bases and V 7 bases, and 26 bases lay outside the gene matches. The CDR3 loop spans 21 amino acids.

This clonotype was detected many times. The rearrangement joins TRBV12-3 or TRBV12-4 to TRBJ2-2, with 14 positions matching TRBD2. Trimming at V came to 6 bases and at J to 0 bases, leaving 12 bases not matched to a gene. The CDR3 contains 20 residues. The CDR3 bases are TGTGCCAGCAGCTTACTGGGACTAGCGGGAGCGACCTCGAACACCGGGGAGCTGTTTTTT. Translating it yields CASSLLGLAGATSNTGELFF.

The genes are TRBV5-6 and TRBJ1-6, with TRBD1 as a possible D gene (5 bases). Looked up from germline, CDR1 is SGHDT and CDR2 is YYEEEE. This CDR3 has 15 amino acids. Trimming took off 2 bases at V and 5 bases at J, with 11 bases between the two ends. CDR3 region: CASSFSGLHNSPLHF. CDR3 bases: TGTGCCAGCAGCTTCTCGGGACTGCATAATTCACCCCTCCACTTT.

At least ten counts were recorded for this clonotype. The CDR3 coding sequence is TGTGCCAGCAGCAACGGTAGTGGTACTGAGCAGTTCTTC. As protein: CASSNGSGTEQFF. The V and J genes are TRBV7-2 and TRBJ2-1; no clear D gene. CDR1 is SGHTA and CDR2 is FQGNSA in the germline V gene. This CDR3 contains 13 residues. The germline V and J ends were trimmed by 5 bases and 9 bases, with 14 bases remaining between them.

The chain uses TRBV7-4 and TRBJ2-1; 7 nucleotides agree with TRBD2. V lost 2 bases, J lost 8 bases, and 15 bases stayed unmatched. Germline CDR1 SGHVT, CDR2 SQSDAQ. The length of the CDR3 is 17 residues. CDR3 region: CASSLFRREILLYEQFF. CDR3 bases: TGTGCCAGCAGCTTATTTCGGCGGGAGATCCTTTTGTATGAGCAGTTCTTC.

In this sample, this clonotype turned up a few times. This chain joins TRBV12-5 and TRBJ2-5; TRBD2 aligns across 10 bases. CDR3 length equals 16 residues. V dropped 2 bases and J dropped 5; count of bases not matched to a gene: 8. Germline-derived CDR1 and CDR2 are LGHNT and FRNRAP. CDR3 sequence: CASGLFGTSVDETQYF. The CDR3 DNA reads as TGTGCTAGTGGTTTGTTCGGGACTAGCGTGGATGAGACCCAGTACTTC.

The chain couples TRBV3-1 to TRBJ1-5, with TRBD1 as a possible D gene (5 bases). The CDR3 totals 15 residues. CDR1 is LGHDT and CDR2 is YNNKEL in the germline V gene (reference sequence). V dropped 4 bases and J dropped 1 base, with 11 bases sitting between them. The CDR3: CASSPRDSSNQPQHF. In DNA, the CDR3 is TGTGCCAGCAGCCCCCGGGACTCAAGCAATCAGCCCCAGCATTTT.

This clonotype was seen only a few times. Germline and junction disagree at one end, which may indicate a read error. The chain links TRBV7-9 to TRBJ2-1; D unclear. Germline V lookup: CDR1 SEHNR, CDR2 FQNEAQ (reference sequence). The CDR3 has 12 amino acids. Here the CDR3 reads CASSLAGFELDF. Here the CDR3 DNA reads TGTGCCAGCAGCTTAGCAGGGTTTGAGCTCGACTTC.

In its sample, this clonotype was seen a few times. The chain employs TRBV7-2 and TRBJ2-4; perhaps TRBD2 as D (6 bases). The germline CDR1 and CDR2 sequences are SGHTA and FQGNSA. CDR3 length: 14 residues. With 3 bases removed from V and 8 bases from J, the gap between germline ends came to 14 bases. The CDR3 coding sequence is TGTGCCAGCAGCTTTTCCGGGAGTCCGGACATTCAGTACTTC. Translation: CASSFSGSPDIQYF.

J is TRBJ2-5 and V is TRBV28; 8 bases align to TRBD2. The CDR3 is made up of 15 amino acids. The germline gives CDR1 MDHEN, CDR2 SYDVKM. The V gene end was trimmed by 4 bases and the J gene end by 5 bases; junction bases not matched to a gene: 9. CDR3 sequence (DNA): TGTGCCAGCAGTTCCAATCACGGGGGGGGGGAGACCCAGTACTTC. As protein: CASSSNHGGGETQYF.

A few counts support this clonotype. The chain combines TRBV28 with TRBJ2-6; no reliable D call. CDR3 length equals 17 residues. Deletions cut 5 bases from V and 0 bases from J, with 14 bases between. Germline V gives CDR1 MDHEN, CDR2 SYDVKM. The CDR3 region is CASSPNSLNSGANVLTF. The CDR3 region has the DNA TGTGCCAGCAGTCCCAATAGCCTTAACTCTGGGGCCAACGTCCTGACTTTC.

This clonotype was observed a handful of times. The J gene is TRBJ2-6, the V gene TRBV7-8, with a possible D match to TRBD2 (7 bases). The CDR3 loop spans 18 amino acids. Trimming pared 5 bases from V and 2 bases from J, leaving 19 bases between. CDR1 is SGHVS, CDR2 FQNEAQ, per germline. The CDR3 DNA reads as TGTGCCAGCAGCCTACAGGGTTGGGACTATGCTGGGGCCAACGTCCTGACTTTC. Translation gives CASSLQGWDYAGANVLTF.

This chain uses TRBV12-3 or TRBV12-4 with TRBJ2-3, with D uncertain. With 6 bases removed from V and 1 base from J, the gap between germline ends came to 20 bases. The CDR3 loop spans 17 amino acids. CDR3 nucleotide sequence: TGTGCCAGCAGCCGGCTTTCCGCTTTCTCCCGCACAGATACGCAGTATTTT. Protein: CASSRLSAFSRTDTQYF.

This clonotype was recorded at least ten times. The chain combines TRBV7-2 with TRBJ2-1; D is unresolved. CDR1 is SGHTA, CDR2 FQGNSA, per germline. The CDR3 has 14 residues. Trimming shortened V by 5 bases and J by 2 bases, and 10 bases separated the two germline ends. CDR3 nucleotide sequence: TGTGCCAGCAGCCTCCCACTACCCTACAATGAGCAGTTCTTC. Its protein is CASSLPLPYNEQFF.

The V and J genes are TRBV6-2 or TRBV6-3 and TRBJ2-7; 9 bases agree with TRBD1. The trim removed 6 bases at V and 2 bases at J, leaving 8 bases unmatched. CDR3 size: 15 residues. Germline V gene data show CDR1 as MNHEY and CDR2 as SVGEGT. This CDR3 is CASSSGTGFPYEQYV. The CDR3 region has the DNA TGTGCCAGCAGCTCCGGGACAGGGTTTCCCTACGAGCAGTACGTC.

This chain links TRBV28 with TRBJ2-7; TRBD1 matches at 9 bases. The CDR3 is made up of 12 amino acids. The trim removed 7 bases at V and 6 bases at J, leaving 4 bases unmatched. Germline-derived CDR1 and CDR2 are MDHEN and SYDVKM. CDR3 sequence: CASIQDRGEQYV. CDR3 DNA sequence: TGTGCCAGCATACAGGACAGGGGCGAGCAGTACGTC.

The CDR3 region has the DNA TGTGCCAGCAGCTCGGGACTAGCGGGAGGGCCAGATACGCAGTATTTT. Its translation is CASSSGLAGGPDTQYF. The chain is built from TRBV7-9 and TRBJ2-3, with 16 bases aligning to TRBD2. Per the germline V gene, CDR1 is SEHNR and CDR2 is FQNEAQ (reference sequence). V lost 4 bases to trimming and J lost 4 bases; unmatched junction nucleotides: 2. This CDR3 spans 16 amino acids.

This clonotype was seen at least ten times. The chain couples TRBV7-2 to TRBJ2-1, with TRBD2 matching over 7 bases. Germline loops: CDR1 SGHTA, CDR2 FQGNSA. CDR3 length: 16 amino acids. V lost 4 bases, J lost 0 bases, and 6 bases stayed unmatched. The CDR3 coding sequence is TGTGCCAGCAGCTCAAGCCTAGCGGCCTCCTACAATGAGCAGTTCTTC. It codes for CASSSSLAASYNEQFF.

The chain has TRBV2 and TRBJ2-3; 8 bases agree with TRBD2. The J segment lost 6 bases and the V segment lost 5 bases, leaving 25 bases of the junction unmatched. The CDR3 loop spans 20 amino acids. The V gene's germline CDR1 is SNHLY and CDR2 FYNNEI. CDR3 protein: CASSYPFPFDGRVAYDTQYF. The DNA for the CDR3 is TGTGCCAGCAGTTACCCCTTCCCCTTTGACGGGAGGGTAGCATACGATACGCAGTATTTT.

The chain employs TRBV6-5 and TRBJ1-2; maybe TRBD1 (5 bases). CDR1 and CDR2 (germline): MNHEY, SVGAGI. The length of the CDR3 is 14 residues. V was clipped by 6 bases and J by 3 bases, with 14 bases between them. CDR3 in amino acids: CASRRGVIDYGYTF. CDR3 DNA: TGTGCCAGCAGACGAGGGGTGATTGACTATGGCTACACCTTC.

This sequence joins TRBV7-9 and TRBJ1-2; no clear D. Germline loops: CDR1 SEHNR, CDR2 FQNEAQ (reference sequence). CDR3 length equals 12 residues. V was shortened by 4 bases and J by 8 bases, with 11 bases between the two germline ends. CDR3 residues: CASSSSRWGYTF. As DNA, the CDR3 is TGTGCCAGCAGCTCCTCTCGTTGGGGCTACACCTTC.

The table lists this clonotype with a few counts. The chain carries TRBV6-2 or TRBV6-3 and TRBJ2-1; no reliable D call. The CDR3 length is 12 residues. V lost 6 bases, J lost 15 bases, and 18 bases lay in between. CDR1 is MNHEY, CDR2 SVGEGT, per germline. As DNA, the CDR3 is TGTGCCAGCAGCCTTTCAGTACGGACCCTGTTCTTC. Translated, it gives CASSLSVRTLFF.

A word on this clonotype: Because it lacks the conserved phenylalanine or tryptophan at the end, this CDR3 is likely a read error. The chain joins TRBV19 to TRBJ1-6, with D maybe TRBD1 (6 bases). CDR3 length: 15 residues. V lost 3 bases and J 9 bases, leaving 15 bases between the germline ends. CDR1 is LNHDA, CDR2 SQIVND, per germline (reference sequence). The CDR3 DNA sequence: TGTGCCAGTAGTATCGACAGGATGGTGGGTTCACCCCTCCACTTA. Amino acids: CASSIDRMVGSPLHL.

This rearrangement joins TRBV19 to TRBJ1-5; TRBD1 agrees at 8 bases. The CDR3 is made up of 16 amino acids. Germline lookup yields CDR1 LNHDA and CDR2 SQIVND (reference sequence). Losses at the gene ends were 6 bases for V and 2 bases for J; bases not matched to a gene: 9. The CDR3 DNA reads as TGTGCCAGTAGGACTTTAGACAGGGGAGGCAATCAGCCCCAGCATTTT. Its translation is CASRTLDRGGNQPQHF.